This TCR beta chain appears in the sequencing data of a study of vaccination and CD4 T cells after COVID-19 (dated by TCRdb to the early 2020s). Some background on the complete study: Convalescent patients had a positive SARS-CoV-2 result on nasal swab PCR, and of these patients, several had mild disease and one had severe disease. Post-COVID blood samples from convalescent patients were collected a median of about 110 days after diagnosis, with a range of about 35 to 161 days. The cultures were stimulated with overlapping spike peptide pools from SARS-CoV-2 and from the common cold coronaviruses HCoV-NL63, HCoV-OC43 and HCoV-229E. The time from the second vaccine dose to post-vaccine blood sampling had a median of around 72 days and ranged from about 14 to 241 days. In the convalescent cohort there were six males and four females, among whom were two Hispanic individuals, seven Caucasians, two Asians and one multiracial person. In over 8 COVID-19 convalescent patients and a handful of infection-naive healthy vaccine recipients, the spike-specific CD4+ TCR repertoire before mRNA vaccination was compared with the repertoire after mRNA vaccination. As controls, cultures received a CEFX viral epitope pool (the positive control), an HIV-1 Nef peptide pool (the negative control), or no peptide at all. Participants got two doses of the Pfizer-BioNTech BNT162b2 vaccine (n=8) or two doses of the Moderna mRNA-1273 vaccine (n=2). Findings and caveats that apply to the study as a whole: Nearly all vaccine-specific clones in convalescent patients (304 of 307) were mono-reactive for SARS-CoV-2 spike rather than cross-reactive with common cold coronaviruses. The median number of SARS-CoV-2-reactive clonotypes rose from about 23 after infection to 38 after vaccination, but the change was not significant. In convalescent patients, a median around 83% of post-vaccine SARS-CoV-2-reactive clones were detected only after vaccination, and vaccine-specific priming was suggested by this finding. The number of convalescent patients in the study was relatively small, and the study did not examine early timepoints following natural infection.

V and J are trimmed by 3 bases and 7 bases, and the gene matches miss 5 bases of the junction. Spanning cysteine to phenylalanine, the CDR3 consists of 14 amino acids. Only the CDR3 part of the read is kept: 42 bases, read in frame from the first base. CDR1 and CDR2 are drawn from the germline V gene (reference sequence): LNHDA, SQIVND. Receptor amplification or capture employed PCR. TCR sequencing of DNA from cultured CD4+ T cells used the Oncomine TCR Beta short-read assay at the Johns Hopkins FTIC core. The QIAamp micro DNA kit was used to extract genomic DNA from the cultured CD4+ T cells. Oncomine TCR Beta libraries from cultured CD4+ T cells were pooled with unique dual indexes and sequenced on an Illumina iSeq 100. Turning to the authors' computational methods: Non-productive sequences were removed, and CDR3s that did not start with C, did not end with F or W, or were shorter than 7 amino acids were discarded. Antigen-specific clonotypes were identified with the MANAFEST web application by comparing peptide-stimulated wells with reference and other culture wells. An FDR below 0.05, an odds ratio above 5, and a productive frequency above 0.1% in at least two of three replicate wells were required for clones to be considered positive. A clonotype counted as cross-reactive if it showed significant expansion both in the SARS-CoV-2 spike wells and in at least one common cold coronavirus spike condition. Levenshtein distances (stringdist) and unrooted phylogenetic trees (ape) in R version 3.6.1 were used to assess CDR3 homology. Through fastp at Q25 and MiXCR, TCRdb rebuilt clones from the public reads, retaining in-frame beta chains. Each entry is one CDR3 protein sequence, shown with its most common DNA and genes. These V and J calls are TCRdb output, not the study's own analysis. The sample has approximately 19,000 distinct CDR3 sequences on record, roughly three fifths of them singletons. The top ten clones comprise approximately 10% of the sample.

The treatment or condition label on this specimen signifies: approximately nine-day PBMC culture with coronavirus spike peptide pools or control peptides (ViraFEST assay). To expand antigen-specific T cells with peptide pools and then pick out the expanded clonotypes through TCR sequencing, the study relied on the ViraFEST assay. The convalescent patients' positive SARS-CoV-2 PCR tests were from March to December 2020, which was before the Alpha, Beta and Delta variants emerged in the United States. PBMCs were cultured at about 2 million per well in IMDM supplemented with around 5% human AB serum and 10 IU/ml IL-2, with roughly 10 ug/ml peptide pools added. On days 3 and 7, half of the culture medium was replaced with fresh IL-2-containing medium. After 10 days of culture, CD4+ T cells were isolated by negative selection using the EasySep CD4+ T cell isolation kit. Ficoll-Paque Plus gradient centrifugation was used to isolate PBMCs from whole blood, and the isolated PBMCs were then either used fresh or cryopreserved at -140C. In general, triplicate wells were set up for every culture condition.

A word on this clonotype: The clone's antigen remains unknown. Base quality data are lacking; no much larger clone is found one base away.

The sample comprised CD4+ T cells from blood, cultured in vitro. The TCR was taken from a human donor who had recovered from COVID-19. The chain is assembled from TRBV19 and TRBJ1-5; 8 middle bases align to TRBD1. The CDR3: CASSMGRGLQPQHF. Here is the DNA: TGTGCCAGTAGTATGGGCAGGGGGCTACAGCCCCAGCATTTT.